Listed below are T cell receptor beta chains from one sample, sequenced in a study of technical replicates of blood from a handful of donors. Only in-frame clones appear in the TCRdb table, and some are missing; sequencing was by immunoSEQ multiplex PCR. The data show some 68,000 clones, roughly 96% seen once. Source material: T cells isolated from PBMCs. These receptor sequences come from a human donor in good health. Each CDR3 is given with its conserved first and last residue. D genes are given only for firm matches. Clone size, where shown, is once, few, many, or a class for clones that have expanded.

j_call v_call cdr3_length clone_size d_call cdr3_nt cdr3_aa
TRBJ1-1 TRBV27 15 . . TGTGCCAGCAGTCCCCTCGGCGGGGTTGACACTGAAGCTTTCTTT CASSPLGGVDTEAFF
TRBJ1-2 TRBV28 14 . TRBD1 TGTGCCAGCAGTAAAGACAGGGGCTGGTATGGCTACACCTTC CASSKDRGWYGYTF
TRBJ1-2 TRBV14 16 . TRBD1 TGTGCCAGCAGCCAAAAAGACAGGGGAAGGTACTATGGCTACACCTTC CASSQKDRGRYYGYTF
TRBJ2-1 TRBV20-1 11 . . TGCAGTGCTAGTGAGGGAAATGAGCAGTTCTTC CSASEGNEQFF
TRBJ2-3 TRBV6-4 14 . TRBD1 TGTGCCAGCAGCCCGGGACAGGGGGGAGATACGCAGTATTTT CASSPGQGGDTQYF
TRBJ2-3 TRBV6-6 16 . TRBD2 TGTGCCAGCACTTCTCGGGGGCGGGAGGGAAAGGATACGCAGTATTTT CASTSRGREGKDTQYF
TRBJ2-1 TRBV6-1 14 . TRBD2 TGTGCCAGCAGGGGACTAGCGGATTACAATGAGCAGTTCTTC CASRGLADYNEQFF
TRBJ1-4 TRBV18 13 . . TGTGCCAGCTCACGAGATCTTAATGAAAAACTGTTTTTT CASSRDLNEKLFF
TRBJ2-4 TRBV7-8 13 . . TGTGCCAGCAGCTTAACAGGGAAAAACATTCAGTACTTC CASSLTGKNIQYF
TRBJ1-1 TRBV2 13 . TRBD1 TGTGCCAGCAGCGCGACAGGGGACGTTGAAGCTTTCTTT CASSATGDVEAFF
TRBJ2-7 TRBV29-1 11 . . TGCAGCGTGCCGTTCAGGGGAATCCAGTACTTC CSVPFRGIQYF
TRBJ1-2 TRBV14 15 . . TGTGCCAGCAGCCAAGATTCCTACGACTTTGATGGCTACACCTTC CASSQDSYDFDGYTF
TRBJ2-7 TRBV19 14 . TRBD1 TGTGCCAGTAGATTAAGACAGGGAGCGTACGAGCAGTACTTC CASRLRQGAYEQYF
TRBJ2-1 TRBV5-1 15 . . TGCGCCAGCAGCTTGGCCGAGCGGACCTACAATGAGCAGTTCTTC CASSLAERTYNEQFF
TRBJ2-1 TRBV4-1 16 . . TGCGCCAGCAGCCAGCCGGTGGCCCGGGGAGGCAATGAGCAGTTCTTC CASSQPVARGGNEQFF
TRBJ2-1 TRBV2 13 . TRBD2 TGTGCCAGCACCCCAATAGCGGGGGCCGTGCAGTTCTTC CASTPIAGAVQFF
TRBJ2-1 TRBV5-4 15 . TRBD2 TGTGCCAGCAGCAGAACTAGCGGGGGTAACAATGAGCAGTTCTTC CASSRTSGGNNEQFF
TRBJ2-2 TRBV14 16 few . TGTGCCAGCAGCCAAACAGGCTACTCGAACACCGGGGAGCTGTTTTTT CASSQTGYSNTGELFF
TRBJ1-5 TRBV27 15 . TRBD1 TGTGCCAGCAGTCCTAGAACAGGGGGGGGACAGCCCCAGCATTTT CASSPRTGGGQPQHF
TRBJ2-5 TRBV5-1 16 . TRBD1 TGCGCCAGCAGCTTAGCCGGGACAGGGTTGGTAGAGACCCAGTACTTC CASSLAGTGLVETQYF
TRBJ2-6 TRBV4-1 18 . . TGCGCCAGCAGCCAAGATGGTCCCGACAGATCTGGGGCCAACGTCCTGACTTTC CASSQDGPDRSGANVLTF
TRBJ1-5 TRBV6-1 14 . . TGTGCCAGCAGTACCGACAAGATTAATCAGCCCCAGCATTTT CASSTDKINQPQHF
TRBJ2-6 TRBV7-9 17 . TRBD1 TGTGCCAGCAGCTTAACAGGGGAACTCTCTGGGGCCAACGTCCTGACTTTC CASSLTGELSGANVLTF
TRBJ1-2 TRBV28 12 . . TGTGCCAGCAGTTTATCCTCCTCTGGCTACACCTTC CASSLSSSGYTF
TRBJ2-7 TRBV19 14 . TRBD1 TGTGCCAGTAGTATCGGTCAGGGGGTTTACGAGCAGTACTTC CASSIGQGVYEQYF
TRBJ1-1 TRBV6-5 15 . . TGTGCCAGCAGTCTACGGGGGATCGAGGGCCCTGAAGCTTTCTTT CASSLRGIEGPEAFF
TRBJ2-5 TRBV15 14 . TRBD1 TGTGCCACCAGCAGAGAAGGACAGGGCAAGACCCAGTACTTC CATSREGQGKTQYF
TRBJ2-5 TRBV11-3 17 . TRBD2 TGTGCCAGCAGCTTAGATCGATGGGCTAGCGGTGAAGAGACCCAGTACTTC CASSLDRWASGEETQYF
TRBJ2-2 TRBV7-9 13 . . TGTGCCAGCAGCTCCCGATTAGCCGGGGAGCTGTTTTTT CASSSRLAGELFF
TRBJ1-3 TRBV9 13 . . TGTGCCAGCAGCAACAGTATAGGAAACACCATATATTTT CASSNSIGNTIYF
TRBJ1-6 TRBV5-5 15 . . TGTGCCAGCAGCTTGGTGAGGGTTAAAAATTCACCCCTCCACTTT CASSLVRVKNSPLHF